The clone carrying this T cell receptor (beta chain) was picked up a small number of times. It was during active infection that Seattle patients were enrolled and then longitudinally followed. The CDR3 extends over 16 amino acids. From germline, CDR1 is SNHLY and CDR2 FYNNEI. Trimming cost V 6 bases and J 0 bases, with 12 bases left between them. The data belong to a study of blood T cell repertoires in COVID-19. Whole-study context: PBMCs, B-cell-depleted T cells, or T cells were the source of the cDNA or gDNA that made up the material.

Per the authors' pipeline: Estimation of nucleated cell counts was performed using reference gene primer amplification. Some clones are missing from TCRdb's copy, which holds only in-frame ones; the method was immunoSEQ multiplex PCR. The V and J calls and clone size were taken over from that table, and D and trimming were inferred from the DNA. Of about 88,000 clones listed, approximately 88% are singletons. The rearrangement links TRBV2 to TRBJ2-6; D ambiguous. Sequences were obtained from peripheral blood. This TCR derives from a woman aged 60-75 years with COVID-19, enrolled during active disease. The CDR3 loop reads CASSRRPVSGANVLTF. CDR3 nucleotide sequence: TGTGCCAGCAGCCGGCGGCCCGTCTCTGGGGCCAACGTCCTGACTTTC. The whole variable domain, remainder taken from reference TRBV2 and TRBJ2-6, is EPEVTQTPSHQVTQMGQEVILRCVPISNHLYFYWYRQILGQKVEFLVSFYNNEISEKSEIFDDQFSVERPDGSNFTLKIRSTKLEDSAMYFCASSRRPVSGANVLTFGAGSRLTVL.